This entry describes one TCR beta chain. Its antigen is unknown. A multiplex PCR was run with 60 Vbeta primers and 13 Jbeta primers. Assay: immunoSEQ multiplex PCR; the TCRdb copy retains only in-frame clones and omits some. This sample contains approximately 120,000 clones. This entry belongs to a study of cytomegalovirus exposure and HLA in healthy donors. Study-level results: In a later analysis, donors in an Asian-associated ancestry cluster reportedly had fewer N-insertions in productive TCRs than the cohort mean. Donor immune exposure was known only as CMV serostatus. Donors were assumed by presence/absence analyses to have roughly uniform sequencing depth.

V lost 1 base to trimming and J lost 5 bases; unmatched junction nucleotides: 6. The CDR3 is 16 amino acids. Per the germline V gene, CDR1 is MGHRA and CDR2 is YSYEKL. V and J are TRBV4-1 and TRBJ2-3, with TRBD1 matching over 10 bases. The material sequenced was PBMCs. This sequence was found in an older woman in good health and CMV-seronegative. The CDR3 loop reads CASSQGDRGYQDTQYF. DNA for the CDR3: TGCGCCAGCAGCCAAGGGGACAGGGGTTATCAAGATACGCAGTATTTT.